The 20 T cell receptor beta chains presented below share a single source sample, sequenced in a study of T cell responses to AZD1222 COVID-19 vaccine. This table comes from immunoSEQ multiplex PCR, and its TCRdb copy is limited to in-frame clones, with some not included. The sample includes about 120,000 clones, about nine tenths of them seen just once. The sample in question was peripheral blood, obtained on day 0 of MenACWY control vaccination. The receptor source for this set is an adult in good health.

In its sample, this clone was seen a few times. This sequence joins TRBV11-2 and TRBJ2-5; D gene unclear. The germline CDR1 and CDR2 sequences are SGHAT and FQNNGV. CDR3 length: 14 amino acids. The germline V and J ends were trimmed by 4 bases and 5 bases, with 14 bases remaining between them. The CDR3 bases are TGTGCCAGCAGCTCCCCCCGCACTCGGGAGACCCAGTACTTC. It codes for CASSSPRTRETQYF.

V gene TRBV27 combines with J gene TRBJ2-1; D may be TRBD1 (7 bases). Trimming removed 8 bases at V and 7 bases at J, with 18 bases between. The CDR3 has 14 residues. Germline lookup yields CDR1 MNHEY and CDR2 SMNVEV (reference sequence). The CDR3 loop reads CASRGGGIRNEQFF. In DNA, the CDR3 is TGTGCCAGCCGTGGAGGGGGCATCAGGAATGAGCAGTTCTTC.

The chain recombines TRBV10-3 with TRBJ1-1; tentatively, D is TRBD1 (5 bases). Per germline, CDR1 ENHRY and CDR2 SYGVKD. Trimming removed 5 bases from V and 3 bases from J, with 16 bases in between. CDR3 length: 15 amino acids. CDR3 DNA: TGTGCCATCAGTACGGGGGGGAGGAGGGACACTGAAGCTTTCTTT. Its protein product is CAISTGGRRDTEAFF.

V usage is TRBV15 and J usage is TRBJ2-7, with D perhaps matching TRBD1 (6 bases). V was pared by 3 bases and J by 4 bases, with 10 bases between. Germline V gene sequence: CDR1 LNHNV, CDR2 YYDKDF (reference sequence). The CDR3 totals 13 residues. As DNA, the CDR3 is TGTGCCACCAGCAGCCAAACAGGGTACGAGCAGTACTTC. It specifies CATSSQTGYEQYF. Complete variable domain (other parts from reference TRBV15 and TRBJ2-7): DAMVIQNPRYQVTQFGKPVTLSCSQTLNHNVMYWYQQKSSQAPKLLFHYYDKDFNNEADTPDNFQSRRPNTSFCFLDIRSPGLGDTAMYLCATSSQTGYEQYFGPGTRLTVT.

The chain combines TRBV6-5 with TRBJ2-2; D unclear. The CDR3 extends over 14 amino acids. The V and J ends lost 3 bases and 1 base respectively, with 6 bases between them. CDR1 is MNHEY and CDR2 is SVGAGI in the germline V gene. In DNA, the CDR3 is TGTGCCAGCAGTTATCGGGTGAACACCGGGGAGCTGTTTTTT. It specifies CASSYRVNTGELFF.

The chain combines TRBV28 with TRBJ1-3; no reliable D call. Trimming pared 2 bases from V and 3 bases from J, leaving 11 bases between. Germline V gene lookup returns CDR1 MDHEN and CDR2 SYDVKM. The CDR3 consists of 15 residues. The CDR3 loop is CASSLPMGGGNTIYF. The CDR3, as DNA: TGTGCCAGCAGTTTACCTATGGGAGGTGGAAACACCATATATTTT.

This clone was seen once. This chain joins TRBV12-5 and TRBJ2-3; D is possibly TRBD1 or TRBD2 (5 bases each). The V gene lost 6 bases and the J gene lost 1 base, with 14 bases spanning the gap. Germline V gene lookup returns CDR1 LGHNT and CDR2 FRNRAP. The CDR3 runs 15 residues. CDR3 protein: CASGNGAPRTDTQYF. The CDR3 nucleotides are TGTGCTAGTGGGAACGGGGCGCCACGCACAGATACGCAGTATTTT.

V gene TRBV16 combines with J gene TRBJ2-4; D is undetermined. The CDR3 sequence is 12 residues long. CDR1 and CDR2 from the germline V gene are KGHSY and FQNENV. Trimming took 3 bases from V and 15 from J, leaving 15 bases between them. The CDR3 reads CASSQWTSDTYF. CDR3 nucleotide sequence: TGTGCCAGCAGCCAGTGGACCAGCGACACGTACTTC.

CDR3 coding DNA: TGTGCCTGGAGTGGCGGAATCAGCTACACCTTC. This translates into CAWSGGISYTF. V is TRBV30 and J is TRBJ1-2; the D is unclear. Looked up from germline, CDR1 is GTSNPN and CDR2 is SVGIG (reference sequence). Trimming shortened V by 1 base and J by 9 bases, and 9 bases separated the two germline ends. CDR3 size: 11 residues.

This clone was observed once. The chain employs TRBV19 and TRBJ1-5; possible D gene TRBD1, 5 bases. The V and J ends lost 2 bases and 7 bases respectively, with 12 bases between them. In germline, CDR1 is LNHDA, CDR2 SQIVND (reference sequence). This CDR3 is built from 14 residues. In DNA form, the CDR3 reads TGTGCCAGTAGTATACAGGGAAAAGAGCAGCCCCAGCATTTT. Its protein product is CASSIQGKEQPQHF.

The V call is TRBV6-1, the J call TRBJ1-4, with 9 bases identical to TRBD1. CDR1 and CDR2 (germline): MNHNS, SASEGT. The CDR3 is 17 residues long. V lost 4 bases and J lost 3; bases outside the gene matches: 9. CDR3 sequence: CASSVGTGSVPNEKLFF. The CDR3 DNA sequence: TGTGCCAGCAGTGTCGGGACAGGGAGCGTGCCTAATGAAAAACTGTTTTTT.

The chain joins TRBV25-1 to TRBJ1-2; TRBD1 matches at 7 bases. CDR1 MGHDK and CDR2 SYGVNS come from the germline V gene. With V trimmed by 5 bases and J by 5 bases, 14 bases remained unmatched. The CDR3 loop spans 16 amino acids. Written as DNA, the CDR3 is TGTGCCAGCAGTCCAGGGGACAGTCCCTCGGTTTATGGCTACACCTTC. Encoded protein: CASSPGDSPSVYGYTF.

Comments on this clone: Other nucleotide sequences in the sample specify the same CDR3. The rearrangement uses TRBV6-5 and TRBJ1-1; D unclear. Germline CDR1 MNHEY, CDR2 SVGAGI. The CDR3 has 14 residues. Trimming stripped 0 bases from V and 4 bases from J, with 9 bases between. The CDR3 DNA reads TGTGCCAGCAGTTACTCGAAAGGTGGCACTGAAGCTTTCTTT. As protein: CASSYSKGGTEAFF.

The chain joins TRBV3-1 (or the pseudogene TRBV3-2) to TRBJ2-7, with 7 bases matching TRBD2. Germline V CDR1 and CDR2: LGHDT, YNNKEL (reference sequence). CDR3 size: 15 residues. With 1 base clipped from V and 2 bases from J, the junction kept 5 bases outside the gene matches. The CDR3 DNA reads as TGTGCCAGCAGCCAAGTAGCGCGGGGGACCTACGAGCAGTACTTC. The encoded protein is CASSQVARGTYEQYF.

V is TRBV30 and J is TRBJ2-2, with 7 nucleotides matching TRBD1. CDR3 length: 15 residues. Losses at the gene ends were 0 bases for V and 1 base for J; bases not matched to a gene: 2. Germline V gene lookup returns CDR1 GTSNPN and CDR2 SVGIG (reference sequence). The CDR3 DNA reads as TGTGCCTGGAGTGTCGGGACAGTGAACACCGGGGAGCTGTTTTTT. This translates into CAWSVGTVNTGELFF.

The chain combines TRBV28 with TRBJ2-7; no reliable D call. The V gene's germline CDR1 is MDHEN and CDR2 SYDVKM. CDR3 size: 13 residues. V was clipped by 3 bases and J by 0 bases, with 6 bases between them. As DNA, the CDR3 is TGTGCCAGCAGTTTCCTTAACTCCTACGAGCAGTACTTC. It specifies CASSFLNSYEQYF.

The V and J genes are TRBV27 and TRBJ2-3; 7 nucleotides align to TRBD2. CDR1 and CDR2 (germline): MNHEY, SMNVEV (reference sequence). CDR3 length: 13 amino acids. The junction had 2 bases not matched to a gene; V was cut back by 2 bases and J by 6 bases. CDR3 nucleotides: TGTGCCAGCAGTTTAGGGAGGGCTGATACGCAGTATTTT. This encodes CASSLGRADTQYF.

This sequence joins TRBV28 and TRBJ2-1, with TRBD2 matching over 8 bases. Germline V CDR1 and CDR2: MDHEN, SYDVKM. CDR3 length equals 17 residues. The junction had 9 bases not matched to a gene; V was cut back by 5 bases and J by 0 bases. The CDR3 spells CASSLTSGVRSYNEQFF. CDR3 nucleotide sequence: TGTGCCAGCAGTCTCACTAGCGGAGTTCGCTCCTACAATGAGCAGTTCTTC. The whole variable domain, filled in from reference TRBV28 and TRBJ2-1, reads DVKVTQSSRYLVKRTGEKVFLECVQDMDHENMFWYRQDPGLGLRLIYFSYDVKMKEKGDIPEGYSVSREKKERFSLILESASTNQTSMYLCASSLTSGVRSYNEQFFGPGTRLTVL.

The chain uses TRBV24-1 and TRBJ2-1; 10 bases are shared with TRBD2. Germline V gene sequence: CDR1 KGHDR, CDR2 SFDVKD. CDR3 length equals 15 residues. Losses at the gene ends were 4 bases for V and 8 bases for J; bases not matched to a gene: 7. CDR3 DNA sequence: TGTGCCACCAGTGACCCTAGCGGGAGAAACGATGAGCAGTTCTTC. Translation: CATSDPSGRNDEQFF.

The CDR3 region is CASSLAVGTTNEKLFF. The CDR3 DNA reads as TGCGCCAGCAGCTTGGCCGTGGGGACAACTAATGAAAAACTGTTTTTT. The V call is TRBV5-1, the J call TRBJ1-4; D unclear. This CDR3 is built from 16 residues. Trimming shortened V by 0 bases and J by 0 bases, and 9 bases separated the two germline ends. Germline V lookup: CDR1 SGHRS, CDR2 YFSETQ. The whole variable domain, filled in from reference TRBV5-1 and TRBJ1-4, reads KAGVTQTPRYLIKTRGQQVTLSCSPISGHRSVSWYQQTPGQGLQFLFEYFSETQRNKGNFPGRFSGRQFSNSRSEMNVSTLELGDSALYLCASSLAVGTTNEKLFFGSGTQLSVL.